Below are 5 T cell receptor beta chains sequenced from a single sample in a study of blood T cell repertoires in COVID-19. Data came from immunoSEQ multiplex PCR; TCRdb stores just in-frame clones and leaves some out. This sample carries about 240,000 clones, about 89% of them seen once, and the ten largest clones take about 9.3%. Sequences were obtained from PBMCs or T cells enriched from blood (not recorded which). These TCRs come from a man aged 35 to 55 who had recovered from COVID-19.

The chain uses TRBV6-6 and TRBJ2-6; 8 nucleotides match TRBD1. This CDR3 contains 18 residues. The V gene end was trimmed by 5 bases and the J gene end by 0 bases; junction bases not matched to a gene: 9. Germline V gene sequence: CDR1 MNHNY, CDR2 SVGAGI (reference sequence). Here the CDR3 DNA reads TGTGCCAGCAGTCCAACGGGACAGGTCACCTCTGGGGCCAACGTCCTGACTTTC. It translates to CASSPTGQVTSGANVLTF.

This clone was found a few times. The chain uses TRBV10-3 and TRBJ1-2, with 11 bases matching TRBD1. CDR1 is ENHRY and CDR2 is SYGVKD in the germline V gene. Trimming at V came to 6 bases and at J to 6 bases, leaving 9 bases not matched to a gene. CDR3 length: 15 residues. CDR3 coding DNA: TGTGCCATCAGGTGGACAGGGGGCGCAATGGATGGCTACACCTTC. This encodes CAIRWTGGAMDGYTF.

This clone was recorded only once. The chain's CDR3 is CASSHITSLPPYEQYF. The CDR3 DNA sequence: TGTGCCAGCAGCCATATCACTAGCTTACCCCCCTACGAGCAGTACTTC. This sequence joins TRBV14 and TRBJ2-7; possible D gene TRBD2, 6 bases. Trimming left V 3 bases short and J 2 bases short, with 17 bases between. CDR1 is SGHDN and CDR2 is FVKESK in the germline V gene. The CDR3 contains 16 residues.

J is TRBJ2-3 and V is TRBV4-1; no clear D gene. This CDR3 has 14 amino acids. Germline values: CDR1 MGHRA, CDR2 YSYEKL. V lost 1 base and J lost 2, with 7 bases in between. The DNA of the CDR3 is TGCGCCAGCAGCCAAGTCAGACTCACAGATACGCAGTATTTT. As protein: CASSQVRLTDTQYF.

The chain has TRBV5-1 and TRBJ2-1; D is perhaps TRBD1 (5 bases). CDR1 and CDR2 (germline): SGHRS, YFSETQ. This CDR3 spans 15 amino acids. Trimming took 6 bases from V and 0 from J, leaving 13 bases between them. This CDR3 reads CASTPGDSSYNEQFF. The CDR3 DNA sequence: TGCGCCAGCACCCCAGGAGACAGCTCCTACAATGAGCAGTTCTTC. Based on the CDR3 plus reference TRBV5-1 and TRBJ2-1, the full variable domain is KAGVTQTPRYLIKTRGQQVTLSCSPISGHRSVSWYQQTPGQGLQFLFEYFSETQRNKGNFPGRFSGRQFSNSRSEMNVSTLELGDSALYLCASTPGDSSYNEQFFGPGTRLTVL.